The clone carrying this T cell receptor beta chain appeared a few times. This entry belongs to a study of CD8 T cells in ankylosing spondylitis. TCRdb independently ran MiXCR on the 5' RACE reads; one entry per CDR3 protein. The profile shows about 360,000 distinct CDR3 sequences, 20% to 25% of them singletons. The CDR3 is 14 residues long. The germline V and J ends were trimmed by 5 bases and 1 base, with 12 bases remaining between them. The chain recombines TRBV12-3 or TRBV12-4 with TRBJ2-7, with D possibly being TRBD1 (5 bases). The specimen sequenced was blood, either unsorted or a sorted T cell fraction (not recorded which). The sequence was collected from a male donor with ankylosing spondylitis or in good health (not recorded which). The CDR3 region has the DNA TGTGCCAGCAGTCCGCCAGACAGTTCCTACGAGCAGTACTTC. It codes for CASSPPDSSYEQYF.